This T cell receptor (beta chain) is from a study of regulatory T cells in long-lasting Graves disease. Notes on the study in general: Segments TRBV28, TRBJ1-2 and TRBJ2-5 showed preferential usage in persistent disease.

The ends lost 2 bases at V and 0 bases at J; junction bases unmatched: 7. The germline CDR1 and CDR2 sequences are MNHEY and SVGAGI. The CDR3 spans 17 residues. Time point denoted: newly diagnosed GD, antithyroid drugs for less than 3 months. Generation of the TCR library employed RNA extracted from PBMCs. In building TCR beta libraries, iRepertoire HTBI primers were used together with Arm-PCR of CDR3 regions. Per the study methods: Looking across samples, the authors found some 60 TRBV and 14 to 15 TRBJ segments. TCRdb itself ran the multiplex PCR reads through MiXCR, one entry per CDR3 protein. TCRdb assigned the V and J calls; the authors' analysis was not used. The repertoire holds around 400,000 distinct CDR3 sequences, with around 16% as singletons. A note on this clonotype: Its antigen remains unidentified.

The sequence came from a female donor with Graves disease. The material sequenced was peripheral blood mononuclear cells (PBMCs), taken at new diagnosis, from a patient treated with antithyroid drugs. The chain joins TRBV6-5 to TRBJ1-3, with 7 bases aligning to TRBD1. CDR3 sequence reads: CASSYGGTAHSGNTIYF. DNA for the CDR3: TGTGCCAGCAGTTACGGTGGGACAGCGCACTCTGGAAACACCATATATTTT.